This T cell receptor beta chain was identified during a study of shared clonotypes between healthy human individuals. Background on the study: For every donor, three CD4 naive, three CD4 memory, two CD8 naive and one CD8 memory plates were used. Study-wide points: Having only a few donors restricted how much genetic and exposure-history diversity was captured. Sequencing of the sorted subsets was shown by rarefaction to be incomplete despite large depth.

As for this clone: The target antigen is unknown.

Genomic DNA from each subset was divided evenly over several immunoSEQ plates. The method was immunoSEQ multiplex PCR; TCRdb's version includes in-frame clones alone and lacks a portion of them. The table records about 2,100,000 clones, 85% to 95% of them present only once. CD8 cells classed as naive were CD45RO-negative and positively selected for CCR7, excluding terminally differentiated effector memory CD45RA+ cells. V was shortened by 0 bases and J by 2 bases, with 16 bases between the two germline ends. CDR3 size: 18 residues. This clonotype originated in a man younger than 35 in good health. Some clones in this sample may be carry-over from other donors' samples. Material: naive CD8+ T cells from PBMCs. The chain employs TRBV23-1 and TRBJ2-2; D is perhaps TRBD1 or TRBD2 (6 bases each). TRBV23-1 is an open reading frame whose function is uncertain. Here the CDR3 reads CASSQSEGKQGNTGELFF. CDR3 nucleotides: TGCGCCAGCAGTCAATCGGAGGGGAAACAGGGCAACACCGGGGAGCTGTTTTTT.